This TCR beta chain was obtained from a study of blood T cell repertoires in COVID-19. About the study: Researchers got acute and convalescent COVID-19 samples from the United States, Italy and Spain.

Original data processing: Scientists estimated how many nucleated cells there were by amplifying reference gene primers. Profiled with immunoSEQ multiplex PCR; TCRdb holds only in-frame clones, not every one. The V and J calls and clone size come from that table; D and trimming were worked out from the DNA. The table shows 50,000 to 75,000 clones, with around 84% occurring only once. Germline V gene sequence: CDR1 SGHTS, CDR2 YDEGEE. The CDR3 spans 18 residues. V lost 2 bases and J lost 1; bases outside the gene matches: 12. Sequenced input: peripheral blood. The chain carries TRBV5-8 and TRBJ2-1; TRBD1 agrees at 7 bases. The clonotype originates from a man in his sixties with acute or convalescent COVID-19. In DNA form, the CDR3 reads TGTGCCAGCAGCTTCTTTTCTGGCAGGGGGATATCCTACAATGAGCAGTTCTTC. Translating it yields CASSFFSGRGISYNEQFF.